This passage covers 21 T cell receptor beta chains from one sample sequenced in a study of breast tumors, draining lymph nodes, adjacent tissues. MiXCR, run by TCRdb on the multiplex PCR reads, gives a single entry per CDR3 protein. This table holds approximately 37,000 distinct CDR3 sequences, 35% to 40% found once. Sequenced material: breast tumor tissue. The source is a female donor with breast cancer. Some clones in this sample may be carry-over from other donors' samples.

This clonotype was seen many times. The CDR3, as DNA: TGTGCCAGCAGTTTAAGTGGGGACAGGGGCGAAAAACTGTTTTTT. Translated: CASSLSGDRGEKLFF. V and J are TRBV12-3 or TRBV12-4 and TRBJ1-4; 10 nucleotides agree with TRBD1. J lost 8 bases, V lost 2 bases, and 5 bases had no gene match. The CDR3 runs 15 residues.

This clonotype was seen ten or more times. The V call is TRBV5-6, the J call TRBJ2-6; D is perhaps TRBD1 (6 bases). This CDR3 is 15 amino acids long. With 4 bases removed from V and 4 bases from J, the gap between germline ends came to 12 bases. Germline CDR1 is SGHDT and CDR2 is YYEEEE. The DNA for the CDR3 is TGTGCCAGCAGCGATCAGGGGCCCGGGGCCAACGTCCTGACTTTC. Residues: CASSDQGPGANVLTF.

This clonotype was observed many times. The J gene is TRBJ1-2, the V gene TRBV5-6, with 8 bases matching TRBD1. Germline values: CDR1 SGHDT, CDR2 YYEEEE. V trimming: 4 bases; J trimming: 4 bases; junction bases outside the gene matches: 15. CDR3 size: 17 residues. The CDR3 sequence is CASSQRFLTGDVYGYTF. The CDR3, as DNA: TGTGCCAGCAGCCAGCGATTCTTGACAGGGGATGTCTATGGCTACACCTTC.

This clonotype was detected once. The DNA of the CDR3 is TGTGCCAGCACCCCGGGCGACGTCAGCTATGGCTACACCTTC. The encoded protein is CASTPGDVSYGYTF. The V gene is TRBV28, the J gene TRBJ1-2, with D unresolved. The CDR3 has 14 amino acids. Germline-derived CDR1 and CDR2 are MDHEN and SYDVKM. V lost 7 bases and J lost 4, with 16 bases in between.

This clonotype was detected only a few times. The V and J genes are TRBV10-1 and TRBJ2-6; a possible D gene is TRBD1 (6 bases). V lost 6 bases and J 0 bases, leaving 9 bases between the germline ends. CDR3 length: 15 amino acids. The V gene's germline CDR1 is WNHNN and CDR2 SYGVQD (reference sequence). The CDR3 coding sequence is TGCGCCAGCAGCAGGGGAGACTCTGGGGCCAACGTCCTGACTTTC. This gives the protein CASSRGDSGANVLTF.

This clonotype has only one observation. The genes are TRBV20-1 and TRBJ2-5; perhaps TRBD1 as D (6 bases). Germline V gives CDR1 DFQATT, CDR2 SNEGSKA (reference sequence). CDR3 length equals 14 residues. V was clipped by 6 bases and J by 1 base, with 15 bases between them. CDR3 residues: CSAEGRQAQETQYF. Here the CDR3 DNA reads TGCAGTGCGGAAGGCCGACAGGCCCAAGAGACCCAGTACTTC.

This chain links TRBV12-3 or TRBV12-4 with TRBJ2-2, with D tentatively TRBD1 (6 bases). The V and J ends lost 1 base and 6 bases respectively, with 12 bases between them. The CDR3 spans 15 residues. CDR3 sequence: CASSLDRVGAGELFF. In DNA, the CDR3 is TGTGCCAGCAGTTTAGACAGGGTGGGCGCCGGGGAGCTGTTTTTT.

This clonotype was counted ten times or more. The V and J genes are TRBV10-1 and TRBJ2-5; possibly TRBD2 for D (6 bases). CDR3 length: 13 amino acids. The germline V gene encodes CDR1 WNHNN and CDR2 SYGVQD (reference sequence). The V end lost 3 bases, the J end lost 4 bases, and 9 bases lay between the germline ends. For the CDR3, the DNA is TGCGCCAGCAGTGAAGGGACTTTAGAGACCCAGTACTTC. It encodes CASSEGTLETQYF.

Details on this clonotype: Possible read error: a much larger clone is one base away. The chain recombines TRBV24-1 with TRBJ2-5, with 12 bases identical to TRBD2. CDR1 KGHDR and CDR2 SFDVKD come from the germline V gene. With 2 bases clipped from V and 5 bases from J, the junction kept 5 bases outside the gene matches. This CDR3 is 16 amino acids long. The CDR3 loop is CATSDSASGRAETQYF. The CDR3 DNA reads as TGTGCCACCAGTGATTCTGCTAGCGGGAGGGCCGAGACCCAGTACTTC.

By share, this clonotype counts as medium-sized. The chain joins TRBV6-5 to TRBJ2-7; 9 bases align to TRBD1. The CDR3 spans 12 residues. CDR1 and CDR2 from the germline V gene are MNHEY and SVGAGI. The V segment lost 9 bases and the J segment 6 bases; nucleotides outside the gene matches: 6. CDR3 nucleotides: TGTGCCAGTGGGACAGGGCCGGGCGAGCAGTACTTC. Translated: CASGTGPGEQYF.

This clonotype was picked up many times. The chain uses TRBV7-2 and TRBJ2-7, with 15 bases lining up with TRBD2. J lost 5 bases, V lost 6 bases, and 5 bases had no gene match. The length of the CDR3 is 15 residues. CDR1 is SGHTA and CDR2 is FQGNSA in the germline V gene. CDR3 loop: CASRLGLAGGNEQYF. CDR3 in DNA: TGTGCCAGCAGGCTGGGACTAGCGGGAGGCAACGAGCAGTACTTC.

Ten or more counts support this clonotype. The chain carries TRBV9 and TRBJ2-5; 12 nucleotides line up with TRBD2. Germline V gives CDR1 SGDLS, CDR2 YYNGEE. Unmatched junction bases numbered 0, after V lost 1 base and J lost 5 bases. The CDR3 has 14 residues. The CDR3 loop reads CASSVTSGGETQYF. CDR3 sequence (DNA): TGTGCCAGCAGCGTAACTAGCGGGGGGGAGACCCAGTACTTC.

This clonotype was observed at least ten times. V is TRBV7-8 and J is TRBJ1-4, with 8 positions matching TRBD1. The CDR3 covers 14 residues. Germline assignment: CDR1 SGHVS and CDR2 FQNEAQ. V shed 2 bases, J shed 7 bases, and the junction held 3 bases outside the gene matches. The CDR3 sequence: CASSLQGAGEKLFF. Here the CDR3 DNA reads TGTGCCAGCAGCTTACAGGGGGCGGGTGAAAAACTGTTTTTT.

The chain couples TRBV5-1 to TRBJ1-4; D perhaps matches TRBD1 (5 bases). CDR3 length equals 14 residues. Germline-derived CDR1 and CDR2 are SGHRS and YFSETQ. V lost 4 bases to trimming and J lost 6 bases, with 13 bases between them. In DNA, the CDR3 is TGCGCCAGCAGCGAGGGGTGGGGATATGAAAAACTGTTTTTT. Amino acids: CASSEGWGYEKLFF.

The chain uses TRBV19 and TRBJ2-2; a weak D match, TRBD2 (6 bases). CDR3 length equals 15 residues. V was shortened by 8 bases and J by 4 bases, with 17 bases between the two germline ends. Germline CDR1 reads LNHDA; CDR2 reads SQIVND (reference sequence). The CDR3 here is CASAVGSGSTGELFF. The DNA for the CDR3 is TGTGCCAGTGCGGTGGGTAGCGGTTCCACCGGGGAGCTGTTTTTT.

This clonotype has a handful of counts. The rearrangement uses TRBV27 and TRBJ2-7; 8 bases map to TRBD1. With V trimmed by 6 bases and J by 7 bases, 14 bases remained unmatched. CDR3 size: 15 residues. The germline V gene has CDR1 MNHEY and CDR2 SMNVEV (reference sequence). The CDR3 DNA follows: TGTGCCAGCAGCTCGACAGGGTTCGGACAGGGAGAGCAGTACTTC. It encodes CASSSTGFGQGEQYF.

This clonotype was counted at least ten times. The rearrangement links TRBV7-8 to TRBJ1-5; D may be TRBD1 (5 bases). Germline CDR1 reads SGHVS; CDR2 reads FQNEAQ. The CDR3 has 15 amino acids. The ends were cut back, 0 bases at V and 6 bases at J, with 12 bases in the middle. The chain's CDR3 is CASSLAPPGRQPQHF. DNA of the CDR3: TGTGCCAGCAGCTTAGCCCCACCGGGACGTCAGCCCCAGCATTTT.

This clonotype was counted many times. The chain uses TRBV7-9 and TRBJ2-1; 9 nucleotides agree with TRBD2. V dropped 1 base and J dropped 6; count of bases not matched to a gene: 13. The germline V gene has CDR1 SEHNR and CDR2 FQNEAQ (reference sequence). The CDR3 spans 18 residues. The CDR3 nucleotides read TGTGCCAGCAGCTTAGAAGTTGCTGGCGGGAGGGCCATCAATGAGCAGTTCTTC. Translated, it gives CASSLEVAGGRAINEQFF.

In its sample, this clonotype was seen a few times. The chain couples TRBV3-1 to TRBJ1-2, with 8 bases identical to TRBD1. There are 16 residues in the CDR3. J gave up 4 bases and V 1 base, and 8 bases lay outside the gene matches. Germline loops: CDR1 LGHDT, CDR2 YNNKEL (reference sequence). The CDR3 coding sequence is TGTGCCAGCAGCCAAGTTGCAGGGGGCAACGGCTATGGCTACACCTTC. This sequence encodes CASSQVAGGNGYGYTF.

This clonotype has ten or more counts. The CDR3 here is CSAREETQYF. The CDR3 coding sequence is TGCAGTGCTAGAGAAGAGACCCAGTACTTC. The chain combines TRBV20-1 with TRBJ2-5; no clear D gene. Trimming removed 0 bases from V and 4 bases from J, with 0 bases in between. This CDR3 is built from 10 residues. Germline V gene sequence: CDR1 DFQATT, CDR2 SNEGSKA (reference sequence).

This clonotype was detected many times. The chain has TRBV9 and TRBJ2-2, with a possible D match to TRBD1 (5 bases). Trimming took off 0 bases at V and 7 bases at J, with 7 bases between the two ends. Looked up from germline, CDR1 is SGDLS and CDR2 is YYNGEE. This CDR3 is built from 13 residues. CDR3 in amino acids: CASSVGQLGELFF. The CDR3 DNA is TGTGCCAGCAGCGTAGGACAGCTCGGGGAGCTGTTTTTT.